This TCR beta chain came from a study of cytomegalovirus exposure and HLA in healthy donors. The wider study: There were fewer than 500 genotyped donors. Of these, roughly 80% fell in the genetic ancestry cluster associated with self-reported Caucasian donors. General study points: The authors enumerated 164 TCR beta chains as linked to cytomegalovirus. Researchers reported that a few CMV-associated chains were confirmed in vitro as CMV antigen-specific.

About this clone itself: Its antigen is as yet unknown.

Trimming took 6 bases from V and 5 from J; bases not matched to a gene: 12. CDR1 is MNHNS, CDR2 SASEGT, per germline. The CDR3 runs to 15 residues. With 60 Vbeta and 13 Jbeta primers, the PCR was carried out. Here immunoSEQ multiplex PCR was the method, and the copy in TCRdb shows in-frame clones only, minus some. Of some 180,000 clones in the sample, 75% to 85% were seen once. Material: PBMCs. The chain couples TRBV6-1 to TRBJ2-7, with 8 positions matching TRBD1. This receptor was taken from a man younger than 35 in good health and CMV-seronegative. The CDR3 bases are TGTGCCAGCAGGCAAGCCGGGACAGGAGCCCACGAGCAGTACTTC. Translated, it gives CASRQAGTGAHEQYF.